The clone carrying this T cell receptor (beta chain) showed up just a few times. The CDR3 extends over 14 amino acids. Unmatched junction bases numbered 12, after V lost 8 bases and J lost 6 bases. Germline CDR1 and CDR2: MNHEY and SMNVEV (reference sequence). The data originate from a study of patients and donors after allogeneic stem cell transplantation. Each CDR3 protein gets one entry after TCRdb re-called the RT-PCR reads with MiXCR. Of some 10,000 distinct CDR3 sequences in the sample, under 25% were seen once. The source of this sequence is a human donor who was either an allogeneic HSCT recipient or a stem cell or donor lymphocyte infusion donor (not recorded which). It is not recorded whose cells these are; they may come from a transplant donor. V is TRBV27 and J is TRBJ1-1, with 7 bases aligning to TRBD1. The sample taken for sequencing was blood, either unsorted or a sorted T cell fraction (not recorded which). CDR3 DNA: TGTGCCAGCGGCAAAGAACAGGGGAGGCCTGAAGCTTTCTTT. As protein: CASGKEQGRPEAFF.